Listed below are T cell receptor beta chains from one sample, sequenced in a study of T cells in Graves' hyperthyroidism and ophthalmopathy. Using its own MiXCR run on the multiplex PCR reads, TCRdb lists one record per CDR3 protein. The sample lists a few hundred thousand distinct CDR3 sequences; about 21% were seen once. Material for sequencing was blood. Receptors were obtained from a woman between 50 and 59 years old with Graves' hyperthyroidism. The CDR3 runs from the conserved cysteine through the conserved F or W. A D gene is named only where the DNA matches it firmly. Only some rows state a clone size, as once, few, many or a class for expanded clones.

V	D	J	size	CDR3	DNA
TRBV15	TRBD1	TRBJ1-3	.	CATSRGSTGAGNTIYF	TGTGCCACCAGCAGGGGGTCGACAGGGGCAGGAAACACCATATATTTT
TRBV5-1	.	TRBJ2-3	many	CASSSDGRHGDTQYF	TGCGCCAGCAGCTCGGATGGACGGCACGGAGATACGCAGTATTTT
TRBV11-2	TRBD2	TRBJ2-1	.	CASSSLREGGFF	TGTGCCAGCAGCTCCTTACGGGAGGGAGGGTTCTTC
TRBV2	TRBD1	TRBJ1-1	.	CASSPYGQGYTEAFF	TGTGCCAGCAGTCCCTACGGACAGGGCTACACTGAAGCTTTCTTT
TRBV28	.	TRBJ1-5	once	CASSFGVRNQPQHF	TGTGCCAGCAGTTTTGGGGTGAGGAATCAGCCCCAGCATTTT
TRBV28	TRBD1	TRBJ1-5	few	CATVTGGMSNQPQHF	TGTGCCACCGTAACAGGGGGAATGAGCAATCAGCCCCAGCATTTT
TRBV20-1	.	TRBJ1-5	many	CSARSSGSSNQPQHF	TGCAGTGCTAGAAGTTCGGGTTCTAGCAATCAGCCCCAGCATTTT
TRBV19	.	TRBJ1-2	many	CASSPEAGLAYGYTF	TGTGCCAGTAGCCCAGAAGCAGGACTTGCGTATGGCTACACCTTC
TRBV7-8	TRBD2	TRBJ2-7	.	CASSLVCIQREGRMVPEQYF	TGTGCCAGCAGCTTAGTCTGTATACAGCGGGAGGGCCGGATGGTACCCGAGCAGTACTTC
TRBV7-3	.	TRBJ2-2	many	CASSIFPNTGELFF	TGTGCCAGCAGCATCTTCCCGAACACCGGGGAGCTGTTTTTT
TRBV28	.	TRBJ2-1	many	CASSPHPGAQTFGNEQFF	TGTGCCAGCAGCCCTCATCCAGGGGCCCAGACTTTTGGGAATGAGCAGTTCTTC
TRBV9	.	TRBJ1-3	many	CASSVGGYNTIYF	TGTGCCAGCAGCGTAGGAGGGTACAACACCATATATTTT
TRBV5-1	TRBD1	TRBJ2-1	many	CASRSGQGAYNEQFF	TGCGCCAGCAGATCAGGACAGGGGGCCTACAATGAGCAGTTCTTC
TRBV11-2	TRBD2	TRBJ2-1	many	CASSPGGLHLYNEQFF	TGTGCCAGCAGCCCTGGGGGACTACATTTATACAATGAGCAGTTCTTC
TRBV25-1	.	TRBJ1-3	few	CASSSRGPSSGNTIYF	TGTGCCAGCAGTTCCCGAGGACCTTCTTCTGGAAACACCATATATTTT
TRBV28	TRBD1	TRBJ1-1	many	CASSRGTGGDTEAFF	TGTGCCAGCAGCCGGGGGACAGGGGGAGACACTGAAGCTTTCTTT
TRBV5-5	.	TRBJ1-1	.	CASGRSGEGYEAFF	TGTGCCAGCGGGAGATCGGGGGAAGGATATGAAGCTTTCTTT
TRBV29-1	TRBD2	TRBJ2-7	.	CSVGLAGAGEQYF	TGCAGCGTTGGACTAGCGGGAGCGGGGGAGCAGTACTTC
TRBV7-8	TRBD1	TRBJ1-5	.	CASSLRFDRAEQPQHF	TGTGCCAGCAGCCTCAGGTTCGACAGGGCGGAACAGCCCCAGCATTTT
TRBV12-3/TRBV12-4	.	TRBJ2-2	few	CASKTSVGGELFF	TGTGCCAGCAAAACTTCTGTAGGGGGGGAGCTGTTTTTT
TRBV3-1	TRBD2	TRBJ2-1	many	CASSHPPGLAIYEQFF	TGTGCCAGCAGCCACCCTCCGGGACTAGCGATTTATGAGCAGTTCTTC
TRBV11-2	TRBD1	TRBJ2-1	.	CASSAAGTGVLNEQFF	TGTGCCAGCAGCGCCGCCGGGACAGGGGTTTTAAATGAGCAGTTCTTC
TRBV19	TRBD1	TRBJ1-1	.	CASSHRTGPFEAFF	TGTGCCAGTAGCCACCGGACAGGGCCCTTTGAAGCTTTCTTT
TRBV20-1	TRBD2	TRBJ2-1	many	CSASTWTSGDNEQFF	TGCAGTGCTAGTACTTGGACTAGCGGGGACAATGAGCAGTTCTTC
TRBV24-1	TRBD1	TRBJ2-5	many	CATSDLGTGGQETQYF	TGTGCCACCAGTGATCTCGGGACAGGGGGCCAAGAGACCCAGTACTTC
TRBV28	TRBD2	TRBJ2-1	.	CASSLGLAGQGGLSYNEQFF	TGTGCCAGCAGTTTGGGGCTAGCGGGCCAAGGGGGGCTCTCCTACAATGAGCAGTTCTTC
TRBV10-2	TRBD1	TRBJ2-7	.	CASSPEGTGFEQYF	TGCGCCAGCAGCCCGGAGGGGACAGGGTTCGAGCAGTACTTC
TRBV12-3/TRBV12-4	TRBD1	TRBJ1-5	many	CASSRDRVTNSNQPQHF	TGTGCCAGCAGCCGGGACAGGGTGACTAATAGCAATCAGCCCCAGCATTTT
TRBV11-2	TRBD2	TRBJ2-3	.	CASSSLAGAADTQYF	TGTGCCAGCAGCTCCTTAGCGGGGGCCGCAGATACGCAGTATTTT
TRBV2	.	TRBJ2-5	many	CASSAREWSGETQYF	TGTGCCAGCAGTGCCCGGGAGTGGTCCGGGGAGACCCAGTACTTC
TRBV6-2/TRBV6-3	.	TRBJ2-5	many	CASSYGGALQETQYF	TGTGCCAGCAGTTACGGGGGGGCCCTTCAAGAGACCCAGTACTTC
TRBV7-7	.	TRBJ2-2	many	CASSLDTNTGELFF	TGTGCTAGCAGCTTGGACACCAACACCGGGGAGCTGTTTTTT
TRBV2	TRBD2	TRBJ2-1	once	CASSGLAGGSSYNEQFF	TGTGCCAGCAGCGGACTAGCGGGAGGGAGCTCCTACAATGAGCAGTTCTTC
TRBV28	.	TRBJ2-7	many	CASSPTGIDEQYF	TGTGCCAGCAGTCCTACCGGGATCGACGAGCAGTACTTC
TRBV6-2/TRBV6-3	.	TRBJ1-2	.	CASSYSRGNNYGYTF	TGTGCCAGCAGTTACTCGAGAGGGAACAACTATGGCTACACCTTC
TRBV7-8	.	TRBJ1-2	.	CASSPRGSARGYTF	TGTGCCAGCAGCCCCCGGGGTAGTGCGCGTGGCTACACCTTC
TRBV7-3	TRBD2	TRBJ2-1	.	CASSFGLAGGPYNEQFF	TGTGCCAGCAGCTTCGGACTAGCGGGGGGGCCCTACAATGAGCAGTTCTTC
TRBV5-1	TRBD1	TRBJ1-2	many	CASSLSGQGKGSGYTF	TGCGCCAGCAGCTTGTCGGGACAGGGGAAAGGGTCTGGCTACACCTTC
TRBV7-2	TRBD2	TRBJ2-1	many	CASSSSGRGARNEQFF	TGTGCCAGCAGCTCCTCGGGGCGGGGGGCGCGGAATGAGCAGTTCTTC
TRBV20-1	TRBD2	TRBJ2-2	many	CSASSGGPVGELFF	TGCAGTGCCTCTAGCGGGGGGCCGGTCGGGGAGCTGTTTTTT
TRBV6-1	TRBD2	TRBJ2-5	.	CASRANLAGGQETQYF	TGTGCCAGCAGGGCAAACCTAGCGGGAGGGCAAGAGACCCAGTACTTC
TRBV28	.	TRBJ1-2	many	CASSLQNILRGYTF	TGTGCCAGCAGTTTGCAGAATATCCTTCGTGGCTACACCTTC
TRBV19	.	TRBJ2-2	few	CASSILGRGTGELFF	TGTGCCAGTAGTATTCTCGGGAGAGGCACCGGGGAGCTGTTTTTT
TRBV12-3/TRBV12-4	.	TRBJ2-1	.	CASSPLGNYNEQFF	TGTGCCAGCAGCCCTCTAGGGAACTACAATGAGCAGTTCTTC
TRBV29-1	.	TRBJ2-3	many	CSVEYSTDTQYF	TGCAGCGTTGAATACAGCACAGATACGCAGTATTTT
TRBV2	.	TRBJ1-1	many	CASSWAGLRGTEAFF	TGTGCCAGCAGTTGGGCGGGGCTCCGAGGAACTGAAGCTTTCTTT
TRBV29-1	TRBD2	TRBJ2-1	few	CSSSGTYNEQFF	TGCAGCTCTAGCGGAACCTACAATGAGCAGTTCTTC
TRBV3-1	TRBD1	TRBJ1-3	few	CASSQRGDSGFSGNTIYF	TGTGCCAGCAGCCAACGGGGGGACAGCGGATTCTCTGGAAACACCATATATTTT
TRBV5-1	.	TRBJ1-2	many	CASSLNRGLGYTF	TGCGCCAGCAGCTTAAACCGGGGCCTTGGCTACACCTTC
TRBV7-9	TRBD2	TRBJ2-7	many	CASSAGLAGGPSYEQYF	TGTGCCAGCAGCGCCGGACTAGCGGGGGGGCCGAGCTACGAGCAGTACTTC
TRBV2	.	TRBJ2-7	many	CASRETRGRATYEQYF	TGTGCCAGCAGGGAAACGAGGGGACGGGCCACCTACGAGCAGTACTTC
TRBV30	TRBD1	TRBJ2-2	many	CAWRGQRLTGELFF	TGTGCCTGGAGGGGACAGAGGTTGACCGGGGAGCTGTTTTTT
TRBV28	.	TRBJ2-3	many	CASSLSPPGTITDTQYF	TGTGCCAGCAGTTTATCACCGCCGGGAACGATAACAGATACGCAGTATTTT
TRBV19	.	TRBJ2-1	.	CASSISPFEDYNEQFF	TGTGCCAGTAGTATAAGTCCGTTCGAGGACTACAATGAGCAGTTCTTC